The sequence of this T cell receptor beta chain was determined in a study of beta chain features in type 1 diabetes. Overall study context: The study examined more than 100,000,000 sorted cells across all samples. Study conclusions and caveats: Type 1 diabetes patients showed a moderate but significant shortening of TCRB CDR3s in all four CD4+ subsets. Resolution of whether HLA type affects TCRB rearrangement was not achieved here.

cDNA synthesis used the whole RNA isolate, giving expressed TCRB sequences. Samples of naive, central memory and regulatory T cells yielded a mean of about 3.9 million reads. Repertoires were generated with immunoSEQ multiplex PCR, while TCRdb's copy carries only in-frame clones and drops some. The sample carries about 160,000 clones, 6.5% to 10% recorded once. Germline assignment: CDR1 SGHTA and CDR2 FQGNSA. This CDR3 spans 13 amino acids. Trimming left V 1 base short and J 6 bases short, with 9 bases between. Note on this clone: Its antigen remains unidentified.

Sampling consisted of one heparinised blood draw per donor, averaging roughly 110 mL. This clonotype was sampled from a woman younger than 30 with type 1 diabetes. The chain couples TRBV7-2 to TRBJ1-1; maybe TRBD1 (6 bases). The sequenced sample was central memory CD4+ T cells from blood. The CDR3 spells CASSLEGGSEAFF. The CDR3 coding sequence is TGTGCCAGCAGCTTAGAAGGGGGATCTGAAGCTTTCTTT.